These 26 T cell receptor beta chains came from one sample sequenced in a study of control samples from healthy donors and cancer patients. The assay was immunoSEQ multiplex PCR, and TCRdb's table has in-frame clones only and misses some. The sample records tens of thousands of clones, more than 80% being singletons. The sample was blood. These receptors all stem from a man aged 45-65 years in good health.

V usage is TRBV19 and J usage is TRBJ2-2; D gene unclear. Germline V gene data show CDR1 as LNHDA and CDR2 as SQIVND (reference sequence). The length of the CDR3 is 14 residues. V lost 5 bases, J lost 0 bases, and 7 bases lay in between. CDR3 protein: CASSQTTNTGELFF. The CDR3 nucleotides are TGTGCCAGTAGTCAAACAACGAACACCGGGGAGCTGTTTTTT.

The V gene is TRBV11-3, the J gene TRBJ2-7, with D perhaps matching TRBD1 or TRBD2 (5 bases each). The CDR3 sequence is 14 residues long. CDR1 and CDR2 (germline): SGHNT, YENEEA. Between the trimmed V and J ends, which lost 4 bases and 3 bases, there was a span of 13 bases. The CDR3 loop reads CASSYRDGDYEQYF. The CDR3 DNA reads TGTGCCAGCAGCTACCGGGACGGGGACTACGAGCAGTACTTC. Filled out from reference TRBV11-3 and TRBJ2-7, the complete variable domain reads EAGVVQSPRYKIIEKKQPVAFWCNPISGHNTLYWYLQNLGQGPELLIRYENEEAVDDSQLPKDRFSAERLKGVDSTLKIQPAELGDSAVYLCASSYRDGDYEQYFGPGTRLTVT.

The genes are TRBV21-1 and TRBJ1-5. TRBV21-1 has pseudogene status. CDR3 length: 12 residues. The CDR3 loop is CASQPGGQPQHF. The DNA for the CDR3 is TGTGCCAGCCAGCCGGGGGGTCAGCCCCAGCATTTT.

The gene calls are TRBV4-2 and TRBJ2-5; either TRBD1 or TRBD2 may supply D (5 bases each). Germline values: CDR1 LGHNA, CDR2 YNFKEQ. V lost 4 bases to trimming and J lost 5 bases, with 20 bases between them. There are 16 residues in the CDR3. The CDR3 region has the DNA TGTGCCAGCAGCCGGTCCGGGGCCGCATCAGGGGAGACCCAGTACTTC. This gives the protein CASSRSGAASGETQYF.

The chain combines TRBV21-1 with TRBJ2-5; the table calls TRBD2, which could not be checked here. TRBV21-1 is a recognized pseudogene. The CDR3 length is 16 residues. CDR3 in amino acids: CASPKGGGAGEETQYF. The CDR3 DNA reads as TGTGCCAGCCCAAAAGGAGGGGGAGCGGGAGAGGAGACCCAGTACTTC.

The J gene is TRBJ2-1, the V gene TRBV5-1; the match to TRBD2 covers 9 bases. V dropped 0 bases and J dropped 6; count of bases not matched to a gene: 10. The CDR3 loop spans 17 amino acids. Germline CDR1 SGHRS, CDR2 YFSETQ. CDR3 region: CASSLGGGRAISNEQFF. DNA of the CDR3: TGCGCCAGCAGCTTGGGTGGCGGGAGGGCCATTAGCAATGAGCAGTTCTTC. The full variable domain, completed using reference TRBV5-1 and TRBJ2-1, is KAGVTQTPRYLIKTRGQQVTLSCSPISGHRSVSWYQQTPGQGLQFLFEYFSETQRNKGNFPGRFSGRQFSNSRSEMNVSTLELGDSALYLCASSLGGGRAISNEQFFGPGTRLTVL.

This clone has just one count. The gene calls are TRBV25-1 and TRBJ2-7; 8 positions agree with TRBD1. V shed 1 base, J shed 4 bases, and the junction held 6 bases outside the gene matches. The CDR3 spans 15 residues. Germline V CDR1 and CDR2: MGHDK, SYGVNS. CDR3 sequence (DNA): TGTGCCAGCAGTGAATCTGGGACAGGCTTTTACGAGCAGTACTTC. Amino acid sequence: CASSESGTGFYEQYF.

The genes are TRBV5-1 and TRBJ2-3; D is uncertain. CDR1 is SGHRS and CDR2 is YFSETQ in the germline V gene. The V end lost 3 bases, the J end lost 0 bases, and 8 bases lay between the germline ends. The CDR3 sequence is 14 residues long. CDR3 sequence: CASSSPDSTDTQYF. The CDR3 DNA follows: TGCGCCAGCAGCTCCCCGGACAGCACAGATACGCAGTATTTT.

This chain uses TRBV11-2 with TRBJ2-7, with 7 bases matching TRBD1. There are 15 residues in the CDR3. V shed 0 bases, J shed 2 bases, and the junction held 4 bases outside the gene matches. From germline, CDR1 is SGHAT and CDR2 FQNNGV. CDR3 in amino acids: CASSLDPGTAYEQYF. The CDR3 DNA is TGTGCCAGCAGCTTAGACCCCGGGACAGCCTACGAGCAGTACTTC.

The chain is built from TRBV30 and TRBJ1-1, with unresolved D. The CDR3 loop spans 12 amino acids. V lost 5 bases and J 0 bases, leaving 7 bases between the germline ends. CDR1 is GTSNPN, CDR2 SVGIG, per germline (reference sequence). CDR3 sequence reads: CAWGSLNTEAFF. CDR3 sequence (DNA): TGTGCCTGGGGTTCATTGAACACTGAAGCTTTCTTT.

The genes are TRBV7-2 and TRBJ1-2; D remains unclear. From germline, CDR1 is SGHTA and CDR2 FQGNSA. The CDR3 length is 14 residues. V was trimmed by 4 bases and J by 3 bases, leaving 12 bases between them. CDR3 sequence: CASSSRTQYYGYTF. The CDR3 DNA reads TGTGCCAGCAGCTCCCGGACGCAGTACTATGGCTACACCTTC. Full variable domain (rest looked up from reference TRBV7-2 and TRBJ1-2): GAGVSQSPSNKVTEKGKDVELRCDPISGHTALYWYRQSLGQGLEFLIYFQGNSAPDKSGLPSDRFSAERTGGSVSTLTIQRTQQEDSAVYLCASSSRTQYYGYTFGSGTRLTVV.

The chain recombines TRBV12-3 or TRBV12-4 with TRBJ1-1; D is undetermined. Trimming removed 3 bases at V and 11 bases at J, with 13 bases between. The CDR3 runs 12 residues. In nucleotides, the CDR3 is TGTGCCAGCAGTTTTGAGGGCCTCCAGGCTTTCTTT. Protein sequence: CASSFEGLQAFF.

CDR3 bases: TGTGCCAGCAGCCAAGAAGGGACTAGTAACCAGCAGTACTTC. This sequence encodes CASSQEGTSNQQYF. The V gene is TRBV3-1 (or the pseudogene TRBV3-2), the J gene TRBJ2-7, with 8 positions matching TRBD2. CDR1 is LGHDT and CDR2 is YNNKEL in the germline V gene (reference sequence). V was clipped by 0 bases and J by 8 bases; unmatched bases: 6. There are 14 residues in the CDR3.

The CDR3 reads CSVDSHTEAFF. The CDR3 DNA reads as TGCAGCGTTGACAGCCACACTGAAGCTTTCTTT. The chain joins TRBV29-1 to TRBJ1-1; D is uncertain. The CDR3 contains 11 residues. CDR1 SQVTM and CDR2 ANQGSEA come from the germline V gene. V gave up 3 bases and J gave up 3 bases, with 5 bases separating them.

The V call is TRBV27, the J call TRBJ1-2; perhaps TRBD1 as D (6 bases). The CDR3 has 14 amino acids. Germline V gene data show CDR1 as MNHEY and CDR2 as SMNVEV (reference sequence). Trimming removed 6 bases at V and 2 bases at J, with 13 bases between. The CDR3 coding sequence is TGTGCCAGCAGAGGACAGATTTCGAACTATGGCTACACCTTC. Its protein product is CASRGQISNYGYTF.

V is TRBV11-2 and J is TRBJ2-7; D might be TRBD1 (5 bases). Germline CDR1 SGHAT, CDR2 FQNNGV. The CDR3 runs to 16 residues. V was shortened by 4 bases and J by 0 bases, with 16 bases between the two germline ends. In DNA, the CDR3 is TGTGCCAGCAGCTCCGGAACGACAGCTCCCTCCTACGAGCAGTACTTC. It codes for CASSSGTTAPSYEQYF.

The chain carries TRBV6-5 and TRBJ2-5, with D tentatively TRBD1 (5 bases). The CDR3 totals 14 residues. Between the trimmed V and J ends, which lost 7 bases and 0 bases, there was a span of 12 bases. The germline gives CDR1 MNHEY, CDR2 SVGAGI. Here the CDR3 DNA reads TGTGCCAGCAATCGACAGCTTTACCAAGAGACCCAGTACTTC. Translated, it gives CASNRQLYQETQYF.

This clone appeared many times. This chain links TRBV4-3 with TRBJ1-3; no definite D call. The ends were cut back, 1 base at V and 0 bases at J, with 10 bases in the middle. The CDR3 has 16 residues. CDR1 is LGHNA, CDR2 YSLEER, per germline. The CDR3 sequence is CASSQAPTASGNTIYF. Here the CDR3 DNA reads TGCGCCAGCAGCCAAGCGCCGACGGCCTCTGGAAACACCATATATTTT.

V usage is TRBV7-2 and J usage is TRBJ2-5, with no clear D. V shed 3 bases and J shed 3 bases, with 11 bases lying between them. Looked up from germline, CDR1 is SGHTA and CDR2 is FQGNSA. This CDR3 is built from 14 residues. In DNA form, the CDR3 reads TGTGCCAGCAGCTTTTACGGGTCGAAAGAGACCCAGTACTTC. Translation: CASSFYGSKETQYF.

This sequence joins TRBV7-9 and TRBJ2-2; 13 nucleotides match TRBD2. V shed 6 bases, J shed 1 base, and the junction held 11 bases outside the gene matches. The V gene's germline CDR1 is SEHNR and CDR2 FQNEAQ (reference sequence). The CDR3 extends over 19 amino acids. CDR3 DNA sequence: TGTGCCAGCAGACGCGCCGGGACTAGCGGGATTATGAACACCGGGGAGCTGTTTTTT. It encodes CASRRAGTSGIMNTGELFF.

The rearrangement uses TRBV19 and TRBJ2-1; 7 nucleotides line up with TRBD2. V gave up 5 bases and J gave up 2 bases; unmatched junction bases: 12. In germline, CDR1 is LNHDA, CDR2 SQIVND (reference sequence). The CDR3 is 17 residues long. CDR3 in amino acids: CASSPSRSSGAYNEQFF. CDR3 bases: TGTGCCAGTAGTCCCTCCCGATCTAGCGGAGCCTACAATGAGCAGTTCTTC.

The CDR3 spells CSVEHGTSGLYNEQFF. CDR3 nucleotide sequence: TGCAGCGTTGAACATGGGACTAGCGGGTTGTACAATGAGCAGTTCTTC. The chain is built from TRBV29-1 and TRBJ2-1, with 12 positions matching TRBD2. Germline loops: CDR1 SQVTM, CDR2 ANQGSEA. The CDR3 loop spans 16 amino acids. V lost 2 bases and J lost 4; bases outside the gene matches: 6.

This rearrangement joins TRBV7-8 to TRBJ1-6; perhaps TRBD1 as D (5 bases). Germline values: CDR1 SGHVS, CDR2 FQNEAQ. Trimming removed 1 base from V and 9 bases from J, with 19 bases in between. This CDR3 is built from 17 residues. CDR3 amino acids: CASSLVVSTAGGSPLHF. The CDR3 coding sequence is TGTGCCAGCAGCTTAGTTGTCTCGACCGCGGGGGGTTCACCCCTCCACTTT.

Here the CDR3 reads CASSLSGVGLNTGELFF. The DNA of the CDR3 is TGTGCCAGCAGCTTATCCGGGGTCGGGTTAAACACCGGGGAGCTGTTTTTT. The chain is built from TRBV13 and TRBJ2-2; TRBD2 is a possible D gene (5 bases). The CDR3 sequence is 17 residues long. V lost 2 bases, J lost 2 bases, and 15 bases lay in between. Germline-derived CDR1 and CDR2 are PRHDT and FYEKMQ (reference sequence). Full variable domain (outside the CDR3, taken from reference TRBV13 and TRBJ2-2): AAGVIQSPRHLIKEKRETATLKCYPIPRHDTVYWYQQGPGQDPQFLISFYEKMQSDKGSIPDRFSAQQFSDYHSELNMSSLELGDSALYFCASSLSGVGLNTGELFFGEGSRLTVL.

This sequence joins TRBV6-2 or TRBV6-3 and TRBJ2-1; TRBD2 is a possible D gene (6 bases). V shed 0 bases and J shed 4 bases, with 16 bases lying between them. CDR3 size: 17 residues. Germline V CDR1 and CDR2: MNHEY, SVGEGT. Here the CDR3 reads CASSYSPPGGVYNEQFF. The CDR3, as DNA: TGTGCCAGCAGTTACTCCCCGCCGGGCGGGGTGTACAATGAGCAGTTCTTC.

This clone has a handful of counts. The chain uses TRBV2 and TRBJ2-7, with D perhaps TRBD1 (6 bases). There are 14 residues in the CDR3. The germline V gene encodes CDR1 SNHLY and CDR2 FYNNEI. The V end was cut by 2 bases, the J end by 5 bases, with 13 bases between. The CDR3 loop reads CASSERVRGDEQYF. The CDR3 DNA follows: TGTGCCAGCAGTGAACGCGTCAGGGGAGACGAGCAGTACTTC.